The 18 T cell receptor beta chains below come from one sample, sequenced in a study of lymphopenia after photon versus proton radiotherapy. This table comes from immunoSEQ multiplex PCR, and its TCRdb copy is limited to in-frame clones, with some not included. The sample contains under 20,000 clones, around 90% of which appear only once. Sequenced material: peripheral blood, taken from a patient treated with photon-based radiotherapy. The receptors come from a man in his sixties with pancreatic cancer.

The CDR3 here is CASSPSGLSYYEQYF. CDR3 bases: TGTGCCAGCTCACCGTCCGGACTATCGTACTACGAGCAGTACTTC. The V call is TRBV18, the J call TRBJ2-7; a possible D gene is TRBD2 (6 bases). The CDR3 is 15 amino acids. V lost 3 bases and J lost 3, with 15 bases in between. Germline-derived CDR1 and CDR2 are KGHSH and LQKENI.

This rearrangement joins TRBV11-2 to TRBJ2-1; 8 bases line up with TRBD2. Germline loops: CDR1 SGHAT, CDR2 FQNNGV. The CDR3 sequence is 15 residues long. Unmatched junction bases numbered 9, after V lost 6 bases and J lost 5 bases. CDR3 amino acids: CASRLRGAINNEQFF. The CDR3 bases are TGTGCCAGCAGACTGCGGGGGGCGATAAACAATGAGCAGTTCTTC. Complete variable domain (other parts from reference TRBV11-2 and TRBJ2-1): EAGVAQSPRYKIIEKRQSVAFWCNPISGHATLYWYQQILGQGPKLLIQFQNNGVVDDSQLPKDRFSAERLKGVDSTLKIQPAKLEDSAVYLCASRLRGAINNEQFFGPGTRLTVL.

This rearrangement joins TRBV9 to TRBJ2-1; perhaps D is TRBD1 or TRBD2 (5 bases each). Between the trimmed V and J ends, which lost 4 bases and 5 bases, there was a span of 16 bases. Germline CDR1 reads SGDLS; CDR2 reads YYNGEE. The CDR3 runs 15 residues. For the CDR3, the DNA is TGTGCCAGCAGCACGGAGTGGGGGTTTGACAATGAGCAGTTCTTC. Encoded protein: CASSTEWGFDNEQFF.

The DNA for the CDR3 is TGTGCCAGCAGGCCGGGACAGGGGCTTTCACCCCTCCACTTT. It translates to CASRPGQGLSPLHF. The chain couples TRBV6-5 to TRBJ1-6; 10 bases are shared with TRBD1. The V and J ends lost 6 bases and 9 bases, in that order; junction bases with no gene match: 5. The CDR3 length is 14 residues. The germline gives CDR1 MNHEY, CDR2 SVGAGI.

The V gene is TRBV9, the J gene TRBJ1-4, with 8 bases fitting TRBD1. Germline V gene lookup returns CDR1 SGDLS and CDR2 YYNGEE. The CDR3 extends over 17 amino acids. V shed 2 bases and J 5 bases; nucleotides not matched to a gene: 11. CDR3 protein: CASSVSEYGTGNEKLFF. The CDR3 nucleotides are TGTGCCAGCAGCGTGAGTGAATACGGGACAGGAAATGAAAAACTGTTTTTT.

The chain joins TRBV5-4 to TRBJ1-2; D possibly corresponds to TRBD1 (5 bases). CDR1 and CDR2 from the germline V gene are SGHNT and YYREEE (reference sequence). The CDR3 is 14 amino acids. V lost 4 bases and J 4 bases, leaving 14 bases between the germline ends. The CDR3 coding sequence is TGTGCCAGCAGCAAAGGGGACGGCATCTATGGCTACACCTTC. Protein: CASSKGDGIYGYTF.

The chain employs TRBV15 and TRBJ2-4; TRBD1 is a possible D gene (5 bases). V was clipped by 5 bases and J by 7 bases, with 6 bases between them. The CDR3 is 11 residues long. In germline, CDR1 is LNHNV, CDR2 YYDKDF (reference sequence). The CDR3 reads CATSSGNIQYF. CDR3 nucleotides: TGTGCCACCAGCTCAGGGAACATTCAGTACTTC.

This chain links TRBV11-3 with TRBJ2-3; D is ambiguous. The CDR3 contains 14 residues. The germline CDR1 and CDR2 sequences are SGHNT and YENEEA. Trimming took 0 bases from V and 3 from J, leaving 7 bases between them. The CDR3 DNA is TGTGCCAGCAGCTTAGATGCTGCGACAGATACGCAGTATTTT. As protein: CASSLDAATDTQYF.

V is TRBV5-4 and J is TRBJ2-7, with 10 nucleotides matching TRBD2. V lost 3 bases and J lost 6; bases outside the gene matches: 18. The CDR3 consists of 18 residues. From germline, CDR1 is SGHNT and CDR2 YYREEE (reference sequence). For the CDR3, the DNA is TGTGCCAGCAGCTCGGGAGGTAGCGGGGGGCCACTTAACTCCGAGCAGTACTTC. This encodes CASSSGGSGGPLNSEQYF.

The chain combines TRBV5-6 with TRBJ2-7, with 8 bases fitting TRBD1. The CDR3 spans 15 residues. J lost 2 bases, V lost 4 bases, and 8 bases had no gene match. Germline CDR1 SGHDT, CDR2 YYEEEE. The CDR3 reads CASSAWTGLAYEQYF. DNA for the CDR3: TGTGCCAGCAGCGCTTGGACAGGGTTGGCCTACGAGCAGTACTTC. Complete variable domain (other parts from reference TRBV5-6 and TRBJ2-7): DAGVTQSPTHLIKTRGQQVTLRCSPKSGHDTVSWYQQALGQGPQFIFQYYEEEERQRGNFPDRFSGHQFPNYSSELNVNALLLGDSALYLCASSAWTGLAYEQYFGPGTRLTVT.

This rearrangement joins TRBV6-5 to TRBJ2-5; D uncertain. Germline V CDR1 and CDR2: MNHEY, SVGAGI. V was trimmed by 2 bases and J by 2 bases, leaving 0 bases between them. The CDR3 length is 11 residues. The CDR3 loop reads CASSYQETQYF. For the CDR3, the DNA is TGTGCCAGCAGTTACCAAGAGACCCAGTACTTC.

The chain joins TRBV9 to TRBJ2-7; the D gene could be TRBD1 or TRBD2 (5 bases each). CDR1 and CDR2 (germline): SGDLS, YYNGEE. The CDR3 has 13 residues. The V end lost 4 bases, the J end lost 2 bases, and 10 bases lay between the germline ends. CDR3 residues: CASSTGPTYEQYF. Here the CDR3 DNA reads TGTGCCAGCAGCACGGGACCTACCTACGAGCAGTACTTC.

CDR3 DNA sequence: TGCGCCAGCAGGGAAAGTGGGACTGCAGATACGCAGTATTTT. This encodes CASRESGTADTQYF. The chain couples TRBV10-1 to TRBJ2-3; perhaps TRBD2 as D (6 bases). V shed 6 bases and J shed 4 bases, with 14 bases lying between them. The germline V gene has CDR1 WNHNN and CDR2 SYGVQD (reference sequence). The CDR3 length is 14 residues.

The chain joins TRBV7-6 to TRBJ2-5; 10 bases fit TRBD2. CDR1 is SGHVS and CDR2 is FNYEAQ in the germline V gene. After removal of 5 bases from V and 5 bases from J, the junction contained 8 bases not matched to a gene. This CDR3 spans 15 amino acids. DNA for the CDR3: TGTGCCAGCAGCCCGAGCGGGGGGGCGTGGGAGACCCAGTACTTC. It encodes CASSPSGGAWETQYF.

The chain couples TRBV4-2 to TRBJ2-7; tentative D call: TRBD2 (6 bases). V shed 1 base and J shed 3 bases, with 13 bases lying between them. The CDR3 totals 15 residues. Germline V CDR1 and CDR2: LGHNA, YNFKEQ. CDR3 coding DNA: TGTGCCAGCAGCCAAGGGGCCGGGACTCACTACGAGCAGTACTTC. Translating it yields CASSQGAGTHYEQYF.

This chain joins TRBV7-2 and TRBJ2-3; TRBD1 agrees at 7 bases. The germline V gene encodes CDR1 SGHTA and CDR2 FQGNSA. Trimming took 5 bases from V and 8 from J; bases not matched to a gene: 10. The CDR3 has 14 residues. The DNA for the CDR3 is TGTGCCAGCAGCCCACCGGCCGCAGGGGGTACGCAGTATTTT. It codes for CASSPPAAGGTQYF.

V and J are TRBV27 and TRBJ2-7; D tentatively fits TRBD1 or TRBD2 (5 bases each). The V and J ends lost 1 base and 2 bases respectively, with 15 bases between them. This CDR3 spans 16 amino acids. From germline, CDR1 is MNHEY and CDR2 SMNVEV (reference sequence). This CDR3 reads CASSLLRGPRAYEQYF. CDR3 nucleotide sequence: TGTGCCAGCAGTTTATTGAGGGGACCTCGGGCCTACGAGCAGTACTTC.

CDR3 protein: CASSFHGRKTRSSGNTIYF. The CDR3 DNA follows: TGTGCCAGCAGCTTTCACGGGCGCAAAACCCGGAGCTCTGGAAACACCATATATTTT. The rearrangement joins TRBV7-2 to TRBJ1-3; D is uncertain. Trimming pared 3 bases from V and 0 bases from J, leaving 21 bases between. Per germline, CDR1 SGHTA and CDR2 FQGNSA. This CDR3 contains 19 residues.